These T cell receptor beta chains were read from a single sample in a study of blood T cell repertoires in COVID-19. Assay: immunoSEQ multiplex PCR; the TCRdb copy retains only in-frame clones and omits some. The sample has some 150,000 clones, over 65% seen once. The sample was peripheral blood. The receptors were gathered from a man older than 75 with acute or convalescent COVID-19. The CDR3 runs from the conserved cysteine through the conserved F or W. D genes are given only for firm matches. Only part of the rows carry a size: once, few, many, or a class if the clone is expanded.

>.|TRBJ1-5|TRBV19|TRBD1
CASSQTGGGQPQHF
TGTGCCAGTAGCCAAACAGGGGGCGGTCAGCCCCAGCATTTT
>.|TRBJ2-1|TRBV11-2|.
CASSSGASSYNEQFF
TGTGCCAGCAGCTCAGGGGCTAGCTCCTACAATGAGCAGTTCTTC
>.|TRBJ2-1|TRBV10-3|TRBD2
CAISGTSGTQDEQFF
TGTGCCATCAGCGGGACTAGCGGGACGCAGGATGAGCAGTTCTTC
>.|TRBJ2-1|TRBV19|.
CASSTKTSYNEQFF
TGTGCCAGTAGTACGAAAACTAGTTACAATGAGCAGTTCTTC
>.|TRBJ2-3|TRBV19|.
CASSPGSGTDTQYF
TGTGCCAGTAGTCCGGGTAGCGGCACAGATACGCAGTATTTT
>.|TRBJ2-5|TRBV7-6|TRBD1
CASSLQEGTGETQYF
TGTGCCAGCAGCTTACAGGAAGGGACAGGCGAGACCCAGTACTTC
>once|TRBJ2-3|TRBV4-2|.
CASSQERDTDTQYF
TGTGCCAGCAGCCAAGAACGGGACACAGATACGCAGTATTTT
>once|TRBJ1-1|TRBV5-1|TRBD1
CASSFGQGAYEAFF
TGCGCCAGCAGCTTCGGGCAGGGGGCATATGAAGCTTTCTTT
>.|TRBJ2-5|TRBV5-1|.
CASNAGALQETQYF
TGCGCCAGCAACGCAGGGGCGCTTCAAGAGACCCAGTACTTC
>.|TRBJ1-2|TRBV6-5|.
CASSYGGGNNYGYTF
TGTGCCAGCAGTTACGGCGGCGGAAATAACTATGGCTACACCTTC
>.|TRBJ2-2|TRBV4-1|.
CASSQLDWNTGELFF
TGCGCCAGCAGCCAGTTGGACTGGAACACCGGGGAGCTGTTTTTT
>.|TRBJ1-2|TRBV5-1|TRBD1
CASSLGGQGAFGYTF
TGCGCCAGCAGCTTGGGGGGCCAGGGGGCGTTTGGCTACACCTTC
>.|TRBJ2-2|TRBV5-1|.
CASSLPRIGELFF
TGCGCCAGCAGCTTACCCAGAATCGGGGAGCTGTTTTTT
>.|TRBJ1-4|TRBV4-1|TRBD1
CASSQVRDRGEKLFF
TGCGCCAGCAGCCAAGTTCGTGACAGGGGTGAAAAACTGTTTTTT
>.|TRBJ2-1|TRBV10-1|.
CASSDVSINEQFF
TGCGCCAGCAGTGATGTGTCAATCAATGAGCAGTTCTTC
>few|TRBJ2-3|TRBV29-1|TRBD1
CSACLQGEGTDTQYF
TGCAGCGCGTGTCTCCAGGGGGAAGGCACAGATACGCAGTATTTT
>.|TRBJ2-5|TRBV18|.
CASSPRQLQETQYF
TGTGCCAGCTCACCAAGACAGCTTCAAGAGACCCAGTACTTC